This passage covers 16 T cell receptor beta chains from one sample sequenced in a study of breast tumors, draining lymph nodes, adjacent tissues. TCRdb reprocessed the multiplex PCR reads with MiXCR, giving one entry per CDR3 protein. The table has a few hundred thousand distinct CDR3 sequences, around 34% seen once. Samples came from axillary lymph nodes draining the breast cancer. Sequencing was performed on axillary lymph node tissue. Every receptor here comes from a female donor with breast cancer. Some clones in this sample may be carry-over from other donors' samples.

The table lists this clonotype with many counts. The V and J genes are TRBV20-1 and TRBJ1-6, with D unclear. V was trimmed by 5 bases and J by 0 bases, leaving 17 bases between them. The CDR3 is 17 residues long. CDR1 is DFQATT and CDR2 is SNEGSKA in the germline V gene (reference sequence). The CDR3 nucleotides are TGCAGTGCTTCCTCCGAGGGAGGGAGCTCCTATAATTCACCCCTCCACTTT. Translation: CSASSEGGSSYNSPLHF.

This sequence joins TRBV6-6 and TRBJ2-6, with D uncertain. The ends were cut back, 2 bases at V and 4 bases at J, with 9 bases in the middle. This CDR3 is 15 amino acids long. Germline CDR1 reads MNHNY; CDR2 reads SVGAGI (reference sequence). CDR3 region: CASSYPGTGANVLTF. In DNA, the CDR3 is TGTGCCAGCAGTTACCCTGGCACCGGGGCCAACGTCCTGACTTTC.

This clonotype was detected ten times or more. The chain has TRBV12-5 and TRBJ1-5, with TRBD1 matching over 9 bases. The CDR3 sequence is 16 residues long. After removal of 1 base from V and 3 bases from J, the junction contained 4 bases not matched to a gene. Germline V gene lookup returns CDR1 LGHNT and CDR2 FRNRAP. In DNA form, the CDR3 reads TGTGCTAGTGGTTTGGCACAGGGGGCTGTCAATCAGCCCCAGCATTTT. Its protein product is CASGLAQGAVNQPQHF.

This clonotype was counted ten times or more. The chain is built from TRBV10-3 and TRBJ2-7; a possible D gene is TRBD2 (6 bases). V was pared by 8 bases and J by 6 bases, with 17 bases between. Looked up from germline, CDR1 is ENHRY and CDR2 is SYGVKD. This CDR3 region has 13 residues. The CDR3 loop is CAISGGVEGEQYF. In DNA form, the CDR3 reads TGTGCCATCTCCGGCGGGGTGGAGGGCGAGCAGTACTTC.

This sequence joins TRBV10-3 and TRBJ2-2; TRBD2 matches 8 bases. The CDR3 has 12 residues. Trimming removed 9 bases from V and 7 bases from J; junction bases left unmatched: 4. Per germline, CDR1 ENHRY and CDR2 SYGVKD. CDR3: CAINSGVGELFF. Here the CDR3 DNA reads TGTGCCATTAATAGCGGGGTCGGGGAGCTGTTTTTT.

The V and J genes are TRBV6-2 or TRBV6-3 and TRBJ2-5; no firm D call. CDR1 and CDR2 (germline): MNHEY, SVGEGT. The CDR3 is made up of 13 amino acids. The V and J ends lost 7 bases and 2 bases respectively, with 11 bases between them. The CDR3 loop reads CASNDWTQETQYF. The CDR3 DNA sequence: TGTGCCAGCAATGACTGGACGCAAGAGACCCAGTACTTC.

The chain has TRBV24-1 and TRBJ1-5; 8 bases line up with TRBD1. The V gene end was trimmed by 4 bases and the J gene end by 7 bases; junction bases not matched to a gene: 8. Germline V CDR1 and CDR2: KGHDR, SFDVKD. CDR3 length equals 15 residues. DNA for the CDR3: TGTGCCACCAGTGAGCTTGGGACAGGCCGGCAGCCCCAGCATTTT. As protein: CATSELGTGRQPQHF.

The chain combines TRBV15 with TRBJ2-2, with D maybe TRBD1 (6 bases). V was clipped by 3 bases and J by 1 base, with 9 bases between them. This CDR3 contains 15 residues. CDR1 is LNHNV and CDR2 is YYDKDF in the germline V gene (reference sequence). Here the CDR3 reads CATSSRTENTGELFF. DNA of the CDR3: TGTGCCACCAGCAGCCGGACAGAGAACACCGGGGAGCTGTTTTTT.

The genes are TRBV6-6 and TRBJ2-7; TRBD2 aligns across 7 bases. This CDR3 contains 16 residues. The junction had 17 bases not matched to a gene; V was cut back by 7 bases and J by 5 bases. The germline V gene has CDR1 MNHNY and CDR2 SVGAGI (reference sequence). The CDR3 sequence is CASNLKTTSKMDEQYF. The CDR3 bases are TGTGCCAGCAACCTAAAAACGACTAGCAAAATGGACGAGCAGTACTTC.

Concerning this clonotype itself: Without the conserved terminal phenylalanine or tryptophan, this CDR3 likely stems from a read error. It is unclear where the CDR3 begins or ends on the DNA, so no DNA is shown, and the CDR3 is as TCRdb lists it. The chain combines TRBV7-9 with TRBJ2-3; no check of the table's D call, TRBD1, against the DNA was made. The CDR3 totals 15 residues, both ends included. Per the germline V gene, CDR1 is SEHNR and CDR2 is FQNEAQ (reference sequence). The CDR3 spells CASSFAFPADNQITG.

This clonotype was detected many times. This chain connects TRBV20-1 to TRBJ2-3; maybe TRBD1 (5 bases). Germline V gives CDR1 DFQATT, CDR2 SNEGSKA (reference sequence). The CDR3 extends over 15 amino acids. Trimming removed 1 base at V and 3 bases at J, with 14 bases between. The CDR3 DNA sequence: TGCAGTGCTAGAGGTCAGGGCTCAGGGACAGATACGCAGTATTTT. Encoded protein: CSARGQGSGTDTQYF.

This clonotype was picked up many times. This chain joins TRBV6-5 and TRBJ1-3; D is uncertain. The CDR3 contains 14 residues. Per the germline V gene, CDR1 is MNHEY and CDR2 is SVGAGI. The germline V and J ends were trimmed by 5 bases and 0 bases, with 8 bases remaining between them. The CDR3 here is CASSPSLSGNTIYF. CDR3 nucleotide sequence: TGTGCCAGCAGTCCCTCCCTCTCTGGAAACACCATATATTTT.

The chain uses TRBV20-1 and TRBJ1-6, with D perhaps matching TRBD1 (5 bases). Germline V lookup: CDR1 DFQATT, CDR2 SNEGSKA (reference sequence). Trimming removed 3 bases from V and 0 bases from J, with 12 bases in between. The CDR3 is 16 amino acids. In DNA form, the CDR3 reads TGCAGTGCTAGCCGGGACGGGGGCTCCTATAATTCACCCCTCCACTTT. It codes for CSASRDGGSYNSPLHF.

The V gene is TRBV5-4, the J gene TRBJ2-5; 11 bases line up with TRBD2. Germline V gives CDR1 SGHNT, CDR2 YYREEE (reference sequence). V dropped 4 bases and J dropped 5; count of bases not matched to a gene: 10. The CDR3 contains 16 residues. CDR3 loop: CASSSGASGGRETQYF. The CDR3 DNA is TGTGCCAGCAGCAGTGGGGCTAGCGGGGGGAGGGAGACCCAGTACTTC.

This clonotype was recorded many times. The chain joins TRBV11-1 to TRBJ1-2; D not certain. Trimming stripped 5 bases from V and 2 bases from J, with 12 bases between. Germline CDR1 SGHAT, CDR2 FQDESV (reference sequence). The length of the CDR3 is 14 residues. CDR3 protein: CASSPGGENYGYTF. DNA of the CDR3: TGTGCCAGCAGCCCTGGTGGGGAGAACTATGGCTACACCTTC.

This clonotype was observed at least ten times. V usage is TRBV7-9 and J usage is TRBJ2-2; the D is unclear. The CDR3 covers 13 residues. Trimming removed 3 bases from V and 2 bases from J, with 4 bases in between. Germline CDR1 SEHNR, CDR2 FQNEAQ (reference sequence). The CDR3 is CASSLTNTGELFF. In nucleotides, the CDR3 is TGTGCCAGCAGCTTGACAAACACCGGGGAGCTGTTTTTT.